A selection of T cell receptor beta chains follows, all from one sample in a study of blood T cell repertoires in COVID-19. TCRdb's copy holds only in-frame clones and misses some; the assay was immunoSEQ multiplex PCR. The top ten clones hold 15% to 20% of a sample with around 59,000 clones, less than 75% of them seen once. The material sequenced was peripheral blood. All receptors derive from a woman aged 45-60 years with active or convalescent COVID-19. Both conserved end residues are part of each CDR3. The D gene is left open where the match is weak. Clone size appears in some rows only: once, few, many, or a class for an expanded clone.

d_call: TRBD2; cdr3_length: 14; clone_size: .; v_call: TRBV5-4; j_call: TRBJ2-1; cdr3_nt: TGTGCCAGCAGCCTTTGGGTGGCCGGACTAGTACAGTTCTTC; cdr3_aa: CASSLWVAGLVQFF
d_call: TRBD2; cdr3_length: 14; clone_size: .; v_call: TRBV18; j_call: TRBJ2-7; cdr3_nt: TGTGCCAGCTCACCTCCTAGCGGTACTTACGAGCAGTACTTC; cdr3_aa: CASSPPSGTYEQYF
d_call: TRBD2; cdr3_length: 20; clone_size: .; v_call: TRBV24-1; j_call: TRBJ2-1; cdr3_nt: TGTGCCACAGGGGCTAGCGGGACTGAGGAGAGGGACGGGGTCTACAATGAGCAGTTCTTC; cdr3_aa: CATGASGTEERDGVYNEQFF
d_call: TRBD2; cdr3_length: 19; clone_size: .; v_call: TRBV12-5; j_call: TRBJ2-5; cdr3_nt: TGTGCTAGTGGTTTGCTCCACCTTAGGACTAGCGGGAGGGAAGAGACCCAGTACTTC; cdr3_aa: CASGLLHLRTSGREETQYF
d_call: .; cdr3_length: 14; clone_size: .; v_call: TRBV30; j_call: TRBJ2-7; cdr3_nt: TGTGCCTGGAGTGTATCCCTTAACTCCTACGAGCAGTACTTC; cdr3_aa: CAWSVSLNSYEQYF
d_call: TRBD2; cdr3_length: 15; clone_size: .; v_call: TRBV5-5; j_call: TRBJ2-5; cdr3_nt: TGTGCCAGCAGCGGGGTAGCGGGAGGCAGAGAGACCCAGTACTTC; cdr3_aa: CASSGVAGGRETQYF
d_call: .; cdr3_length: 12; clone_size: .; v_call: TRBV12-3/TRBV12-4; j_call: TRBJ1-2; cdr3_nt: TGTGCCAGCAGTTTACAGTGGTATGGCTACACCTTC; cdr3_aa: CASSLQWYGYTF
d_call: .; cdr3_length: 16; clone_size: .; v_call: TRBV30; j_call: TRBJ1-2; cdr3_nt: TGTGCCTGGAGTCTGACCGGGGTTGGGGCTAACTATGGCTACACCTTC; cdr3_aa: CAWSLTGVGANYGYTF
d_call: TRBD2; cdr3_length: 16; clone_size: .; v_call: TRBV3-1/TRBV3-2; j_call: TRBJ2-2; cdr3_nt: TGTGCGACAGCAACTACTAGCGGGGGGTCCACCGGGGAGCTGTTTTTT; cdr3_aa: CATATTSGGSTGELFF
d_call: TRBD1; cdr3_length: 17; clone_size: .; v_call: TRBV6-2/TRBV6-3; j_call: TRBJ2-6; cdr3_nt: TGTGCCAGCAGTTACACCTACAGGGGGCCTGGGGCCAACGTCCTGACTTTC; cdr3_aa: CASSYTYRGPGANVLTF
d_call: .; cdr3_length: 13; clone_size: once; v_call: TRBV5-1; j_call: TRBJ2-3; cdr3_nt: TGCGCCAGCAGCACTACTAGCACAGATACGCAGTATTTT; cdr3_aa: CASSTTSTDTQYF
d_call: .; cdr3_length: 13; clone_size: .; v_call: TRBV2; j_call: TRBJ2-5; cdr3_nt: TGTGCCAGCAGGAGGGACTTCCAAGAGACCCAGTACTTC; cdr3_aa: CASRRDFQETQYF
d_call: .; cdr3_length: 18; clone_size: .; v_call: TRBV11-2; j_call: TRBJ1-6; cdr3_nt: TGTGCCAGCAGCGCCGAGTCGGGGGGGAGCTCCTATAATTCACCCCTCCACTTT; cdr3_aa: CASSAESGGSSYNSPLHF
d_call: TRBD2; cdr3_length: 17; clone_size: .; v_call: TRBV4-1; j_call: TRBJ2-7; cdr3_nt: TGCGCCAGCAGCCAAGATAGGGGTAGCGGGAGGGCCTACGAGCAGTACTTC; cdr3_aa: CASSQDRGSGRAYEQYF
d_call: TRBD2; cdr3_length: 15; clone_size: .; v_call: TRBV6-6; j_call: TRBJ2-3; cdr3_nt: TGTGCCAGCAGTTTAGCGGGAGGGCCAGTAGATACGCAGTATTTT; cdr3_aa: CASSLAGGPVDTQYF
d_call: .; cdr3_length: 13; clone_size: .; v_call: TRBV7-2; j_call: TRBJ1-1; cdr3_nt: TGTGCCAGCAGCTTACAGATAAACACTGAAGCTTTCTTT; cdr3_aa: CASSLQINTEAFF
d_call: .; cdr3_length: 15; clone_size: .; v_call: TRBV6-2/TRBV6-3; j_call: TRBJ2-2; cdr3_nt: TGTGCCAGCAGTTACTCCCCCGGGGTCACCGGGGAGCTGTTTTTT; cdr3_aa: CASSYSPGVTGELFF
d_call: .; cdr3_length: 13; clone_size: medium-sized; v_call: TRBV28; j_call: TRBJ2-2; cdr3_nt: TGTGCCAGCAGTCAGAACAGGGCCGGGGAGCTGTTTTTT; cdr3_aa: CASSQNRAGELFF
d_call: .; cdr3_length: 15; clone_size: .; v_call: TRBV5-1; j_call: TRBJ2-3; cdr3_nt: TGCGCCAGCAGCTTGGTGGCGGGACTCCTGGATACGCAGTATTTT; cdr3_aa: CASSLVAGLLDTQYF
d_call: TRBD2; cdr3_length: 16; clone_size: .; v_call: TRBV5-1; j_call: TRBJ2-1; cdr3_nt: TGCGCCAGCAGCGTACTAGCGGGAGGAAGCGGTCGTGAGCAGTTCTTC; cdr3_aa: CASSVLAGGSGREQFF
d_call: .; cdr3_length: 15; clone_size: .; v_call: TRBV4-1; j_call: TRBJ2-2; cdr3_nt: TGCGCCAGCAGCCAAACCGGGACACTGACCGGGGAGCTGTTTTTT; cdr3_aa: CASSQTGTLTGELFF
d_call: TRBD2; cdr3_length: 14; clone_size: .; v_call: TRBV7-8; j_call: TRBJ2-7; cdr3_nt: TGTGCCAGCAGGGGCTTGGGGGCGGGAGGCGAGCAGTACTTC; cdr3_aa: CASRGLGAGGEQYF
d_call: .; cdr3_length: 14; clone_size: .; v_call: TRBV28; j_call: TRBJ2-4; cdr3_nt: TGTGCCAGCAGTCTATCCCATCAGGCGAACATTCAGTACTTC; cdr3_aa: CASSLSHQANIQYF
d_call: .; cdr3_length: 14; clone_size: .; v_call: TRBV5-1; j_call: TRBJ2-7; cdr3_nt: TGCGCCAGCAGCTTTAGCGGTACCCACTACGAGCAGTACTTC; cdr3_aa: CASSFSGTHYEQYF
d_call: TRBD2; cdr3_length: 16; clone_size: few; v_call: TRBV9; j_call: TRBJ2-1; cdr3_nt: TGTGCCAGCAGCGTAGGAATCGGGGAGGGCCTGGGTGAGCAGTTCTTC; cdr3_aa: CASSVGIGEGLGEQFF
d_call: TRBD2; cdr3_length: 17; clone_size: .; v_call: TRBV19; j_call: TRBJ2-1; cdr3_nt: TGTGCCAGTAGCCTAGCCGGGACTAGCGGGACTTACAATGAGCAGTTCTTC; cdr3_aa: CASSLAGTSGTYNEQFF
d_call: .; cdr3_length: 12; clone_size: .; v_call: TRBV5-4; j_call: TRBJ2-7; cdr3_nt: TGTGCCAGCAGCTTGGACGGCTACGAGCAGTACTTC; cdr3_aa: CASSLDGYEQYF
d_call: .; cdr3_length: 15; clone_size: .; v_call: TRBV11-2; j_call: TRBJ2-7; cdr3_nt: TGTGCCAGCAGCTTGGAACGGGGAGGAAACTACGAGCAGTACTTC; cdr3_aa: CASSLERGGNYEQYF
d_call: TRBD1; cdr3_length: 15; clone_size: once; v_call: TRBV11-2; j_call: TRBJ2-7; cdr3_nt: TGTGCCAGCAGCTTAGAGGGACAGCTCTCCTACGAGCAGTACTTC; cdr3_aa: CASSLEGQLSYEQYF
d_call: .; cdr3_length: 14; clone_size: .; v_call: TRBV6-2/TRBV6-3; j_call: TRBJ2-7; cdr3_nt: TGTGCCAGCAGTTTTCGCGGGGTGACCCGAGAGCAGTACTTC; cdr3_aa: CASSFRGVTREQYF